This T cell receptor (beta chain) emerged from a study of blood T cell repertoires in COVID-19. Study summary: Symptom resolution, clearance, or two negative PCRs marked donors in Cohort 3 as recovered. The cDNA or gDNA used as material had been derived from T cells, B-cell-depleted T cells, or PBMCs.

Source study methods: Reference gene primer amplification in the assay estimated nucleated cell counts. TCRdb's copy holds only in-frame clones and misses some; the assay was immunoSEQ multiplex PCR. For V, J and clone size, that table is used; D and trimming come from the DNA. The repertoire holds 350,000 to 450,000 clones, with around 87% as singletons. This clone was seen only once. The V end lost 0 bases, the J end lost 2 bases, and 8 bases lay between the germline ends. Per the germline V gene, CDR1 is SGHRS and CDR2 is YFSETQ. The CDR3 extends over 14 amino acids. Participants reported their clinical history, and cohort assignment relied on those reports.

The TCR originated in a man between 35 and 55 years old in a cohort exposed to, infected with or recovered from COVID-19 (not recorded which). This chain joins TRBV5-1 and TRBJ1-2; D gene uncertain. Input material: PBMCs or T cells enriched from blood (not recorded which). The CDR3 sequence is CASSLAPVNYGYTF. The CDR3 DNA reads TGCGCCAGCAGCTTGGCTCCTGTCAACTATGGCTACACCTTC.